These T cell receptor beta chains were read from a single sample in a study of shared clonotypes between healthy human individuals. Clones were sequenced by immunoSEQ multiplex PCR, and TCRdb holds only the in-frame ones, with some missing. This table has around 1.6 million clones, around 98% appearing once. The sample was naive CD4+ T cells sorted from blood. These TCRs come from a man in his thirties or forties in good health. Each CDR3 is given with its conserved first and last residue. D genes are given only for firm matches. A clone size is listed for some rows: how often the clone was seen (once, few, many), or a class if it is expanded.

TRBJ2-1	TRBV9	NA	NA	TGTGCCAGCAGCGTCACATCGCAGGAGGCGAATGAGCAGTTCTTC	CASSVTSQEANEQFF
TRBJ1-5	TRBV2	NA	NA	TGTGCCAGCAGTGAAGCCCCCGGACAAATCAATCAGCCCCAGCATTTT	CASSEAPGQINQPQHF
TRBJ2-7	TRBV28	NA	NA	TGTGCCAGCAGTTTACCGGACATAACCTACGAGCAGTACTTC	CASSLPDITYEQYF
TRBJ2-3	TRBV11-3	TRBD2	NA	TGTGCCAGCAGCGGGACTAGAGGCACAGATACGCAGTATTTT	CASSGTRGTDTQYF
TRBJ2-1	TRBV4-3	NA	NA	TGCGCCAGCAGCCAAGAACGCAGACGATATACCAATGAGCAGTTCTTC	CASSQERRRYTNEQFF
TRBJ1-2	TRBV6-5	NA	NA	TGTGCCAGCAGGGGGCGGGGGCGTGGCTACACCTTC	CASRGRGRGYTF
TRBJ2-7	TRBV5-6	TRBD2	once	TGTGCCAGCAGCTTTCTCGGGACTAGCTTCTACGAGCAGTACTTC	CASSFLGTSFYEQYF
TRBJ2-5	TRBV27	TRBD2	NA	TGTGCCAGCAGGAACCGCGGGAGGGAGACCCAGTACTTC	CASRNRGRETQYF
TRBJ1-1	TRBV5-1	NA	NA	TGCGCCAGCAGCTCCCAGCTGATGAACACTGAAGCTTTCTTT	CASSSQLMNTEAFF
TRBJ2-3	TRBV18	NA	NA	TGTGCCAGCTCAGTACAGACCACAGATACGCAGTATTTT	CASSVQTTDTQYF
TRBJ2-7	TRBV5-4	NA	NA	TGTGCCAGCAGCCCCCAATTGGAAGCGAACGAGCAGTACTTC	CASSPQLEANEQYF
TRBJ2-2	TRBV2	NA	NA	TGTGCCACCAGCACGAACACCGGGGAGCTGTTTTTT	CATSTNTGELFF
TRBJ2-3	TRBV5-5	NA	NA	TGTGCCAGCAGCTTGGGTCCGGCCGGGGACGCGGATACGCAGTATTTT	CASSLGPAGDADTQYF
TRBJ2-1	TRBV9	NA	NA	TGTGCCAGCAGCGTAGTACCCCTCTGGGACAATGAGCAGTTCTTC	CASSVVPLWDNEQFF
TRBJ1-2	TRBV6-5	TRBD1	NA	TGTGCCAGCAGTTACTCTAGGGACAGAAACTATGGCTACACCTTC	CASSYSRDRNYGYTF
TRBJ2-5	TRBV5-1	NA	NA	TGCGCCAGCAGCTTGGGTCAAGCTCAAGAGACCCAGTACTTC	CASSLGQAQETQYF
TRBJ2-1	TRBV7-9	TRBD2	NA	TGTGCCAGCAGCTTAGGGGGACTAGCTCACTCCTACAATGAGCAGTTCTTC	CASSLGGLAHSYNEQFF
TRBJ2-7	TRBV7-3	NA	NA	TGTGCCAGCAGCCCCCAAGCCGGGTTTAACTACGAGCAGTACTTC	CASSPQAGFNYEQYF
TRBJ1-1	TRBV5-6	NA	NA	TGTGCCAGCAGCTTGGGACGGGGCACTGAAGCTTTCTTT	CASSLGRGTEAFF
TRBJ2-5	TRBV19	NA	NA	TGTGCCAGTAGTACGACTAGGTCTCGGGAGACCCAGTACTTC	CASSTTRSRETQYF
TRBJ2-3	TRBV7-2	NA	NA	TGTGCCAGCAGCCTACCCCCTAAGCGGGTCGCAGATACGCAGTATTTT	CASSLPPKRVADTQYF
TRBJ2-1	TRBV11-3	NA	NA	TGTGCCAGCAGCTTAGGGATGAGGGCAGGGGAGAGGAATGAGCAGTTCTTC	CASSLGMRAGERNEQFF
TRBJ2-3	TRBV2	TRBD2	NA	TGTGCCATCACTAGCGGGGCGGCAGATACGCAGTATTTT	CAITSGAADTQYF
TRBJ1-2	TRBV2	NA	NA	TGTGCCAGCAGAAAAAATACAGGGAACGGCTACACCTTC	CASRKNTGNGYTF
TRBJ1-1	TRBV6-5	TRBD1	NA	TGTGCCAGCAGTTACTCGAGCCCGGACAGGGCTGCCGAAGCTTTCTTT	CASSYSSPDRAAEAFF
TRBJ1-1	TRBV9	NA	NA	TGTGCCAGCAGCACCACAGGGAATACTGAAGCTTTCTTT	CASSTTGNTEAFF
TRBJ1-4	TRBV2	NA	NA	TGTGCCAGCAGTCGGGACAAGGAAACGAATGAAAAACTGTTTTTT	CASSRDKETNEKLFF
TRBJ2-1	TRBV20-1	NA	NA	TGCAGTGCCTATAGCGTCTATGAGCAGTTCTTC	CSAYSVYEQFF
TRBJ2-1	TRBV7-2	TRBD2	NA	TGTGCCAGCAGCTCCACACTAGCGCAATCCTACAATGAGCAGTTCTTC	CASSSTLAQSYNEQFF
TRBJ2-1	TRBV7-2	TRBD2	NA	TGTGCCAGCAGCTTAGGCGGGGGCTACAATGAGCAGTTCTTC	CASSLGGGYNEQFF
TRBJ2-5	TRBV28	TRBD2	once	TGTGCCAGCAGTCGGCGGGGGGGCATCGTAGAGACCCAGTACTTC	CASSRRGGIVETQYF
TRBJ2-5	TRBV6-1	NA	once	TGTGCCAGCAGTGAAGCTAGACAGACCCAGTACTTC	CASSEARQTQYF
TRBJ2-7	TRBV4-2	TRBD2	NA	TGTGCCAGCAGCCCGGAGAGTAGCGGGTACTCCTACGAGCAGTACTTC	CASSPESSGYSYEQYF
TRBJ2-7	TRBV5-1	NA	NA	TGCGCCAGCAGCTTGGGGACAGCCTGGCGCAACGAGCAGTACTTC	CASSLGTAWRNEQYF
TRBJ2-7	TRBV15	NA	NA	TGTGCCACCAGCAGAGGCGGTGGGACGGGGGCCTACGAGCAGTACTTC	CATSRGGGTGAYEQYF
TRBJ2-2	TRBV7-6	TRBD2	NA	TGTGCCAGCAGCTTAGCGTTCCGGACCGGGACTAGCGGGAGGAAGAACACCGGGGAGCTGTTTTTT	CASSLAFRTGTSGRKNTGELFF
TRBJ1-2	TRBV6-5	NA	NA	TGTGCCAGCAGTTACTCGTCTATCAGCTATGGCTACACCTTC	CASSYSSISYGYTF
TRBJ1-5	TRBV19	TRBD1	NA	TGTGCCAGTGGGGGGCAGGGGGGCAATCAGCCCCAGCATTTT	CASGGQGGNQPQHF
TRBJ1-3	TRBV10-1	NA	NA	TGCGCCAGCAGTGGGCAGGCTAGTCCTGGAAACACCATATATTTT	CASSGQASPGNTIYF
TRBJ2-3	TRBV10-3	TRBD1	NA	TGTGCCATCAGGGACAGGGGTGATACGCAGTATTTT	CAIRDRGDTQYF
TRBJ1-5	TRBV6-1	NA	NA	TGTGCCAGCAGCGGATATAGCAATCAGCCCCAGCATTTT	CASSGYSNQPQHF
TRBJ2-7	TRBV28	TRBD2	NA	TGTGCCAGCAGTTGGGGGGGAGGCTACGAGCAGTACTTC	CASSWGGGYEQYF
TRBJ2-5	TRBV7-2	NA	NA	TGTGCCAGCAGCTTAGCCTGGCAACGGGGGCTCCAAGAGACCCAGTACTTC	CASSLAWQRGLQETQYF
TRBJ2-7	TRBV19	TRBD2	NA	TGTGCCAGTAGTATAGCCGGGACTAGCAGCTACGAGCAGTACTTC	CASSIAGTSSYEQYF
TRBJ2-3	TRBV15	NA	NA	TGTGCCACCAGCAGAGATCGTGCAGGAAGCACAGATACGCAGTATTTT	CATSRDRAGSTDTQYF
TRBJ2-2	TRBV28	NA	once	TGTGCCAGCAGTGGGAACACCGGGGAGCTGTTTTTT	CASSGNTGELFF